These 30 T cell receptor beta chains came from one sample sequenced in a study of blood T cell repertoires in COVID-19. The method was immunoSEQ multiplex PCR; TCRdb's version includes in-frame clones alone and lacks a portion of them. Counted here are 250,000 to 300,000 clones, 70% to 90% occurring once; the ten biggest clones make up approximately 2%. Sequencing was performed on PBMCs or T cells enriched from blood (not recorded which). Receptor source: a woman aged 45-65 years who had recovered from COVID-19.

The V gene is TRBV2, the J gene TRBJ2-7, with 10 bases aligning to TRBD2. Losses at the gene ends were 6 bases for V and 2 bases for J; bases not matched to a gene: 7. CDR3 length: 15 residues. The germline CDR1 and CDR2 sequences are SNHLY and FYNNEI. CDR3 residues: CASSPRTSGTYEQYF. DNA for the CDR3: TGTGCCAGCAGCCCCCGGACTAGCGGCACCTACGAGCAGTACTTC.

The chain combines TRBV5-1 with TRBJ1-1; D uncertain. The CDR3 runs to 14 residues. Germline V gives CDR1 SGHRS, CDR2 YFSETQ. V was clipped by 3 bases and J by 0 bases, with 9 bases between them. CDR3 nucleotide sequence: TGCGCCAGCAGCTCGACTATTATGAACACTGAAGCTTTCTTT. Translation gives CASSSTIMNTEAFF.

J is TRBJ2-7 and V is TRBV14; D is undetermined. The CDR3 is 14 residues long. Germline lookup yields CDR1 SGHDN and CDR2 FVKESK. V lost 3 bases and J 5 bases, leaving 14 bases between the germline ends. CDR3 coding DNA: TGTGCCAGCAGCCATCTGGCTAGAGACCACGAGCAGTACTTC. As protein: CASSHLARDHEQYF.

The chain recombines TRBV2 with TRBJ2-5; 10 bases are a match to TRBD1. CDR1 and CDR2 (germline): SNHLY, FYNNEI. The length of the CDR3 is 14 residues. The junction had 2 bases not matched to a gene; V was cut back by 6 bases and J by 1 base. CDR3 loop: CASSWTGGQETQYF. The CDR3 DNA sequence: TGTGCCAGCAGCTGGACAGGGGGCCAAGAGACCCAGTACTTC.

The rearrangement uses TRBV7-9 and TRBJ2-2; 13 bases agree with TRBD2. V lost 2 bases to trimming and J lost 1 base; unmatched junction nucleotides: 4. This CDR3 has 18 residues. Germline V gene data show CDR1 as SEHNR and CDR2 as FQNEAQ (reference sequence). The CDR3 DNA follows: TGTGCCAGCAGCTTAACTAGCGGGAGGGTTTTGAACACCGGGGAGCTGTTTTTT. Translated: CASSLTSGRVLNTGELFF.

Worth noting for this clone: This sample also contains other DNA sequences that code for the same CDR3. V usage is TRBV7-2 and J usage is TRBJ2-1; D remains ambiguous. Looked up from germline, CDR1 is SGHTA and CDR2 is FQGNSA. The CDR3 extends over 15 amino acids. The V end was cut by 5 bases, the J end by 2 bases, with 13 bases between. CDR3 sequence (DNA): TGTGCCAGCAGCCCCGCTAGGTATACCTACAATGAGCAGTTCTTC. Its protein is CASSPARYTYNEQFF.

This chain joins TRBV5-5 and TRBJ2-3; TRBD2 matches at 11 bases. V lost 0 bases and J lost 4; bases outside the gene matches: 7. CDR3 length: 17 amino acids. CDR1 is SGHKS and CDR2 is YYEKEE in the germline V gene (reference sequence). The CDR3 sequence is CASSLGGSGRGADTQYF. CDR3 nucleotides: TGTGCCAGCAGCTTGGGGGGTAGCGGGAGGGGCGCAGATACGCAGTATTTT.

DNA of the CDR3: TGTGCCAGCAGCCAGCCGGGACTCCTGAACACCGGGGAGCTGTTTTTT. It encodes CASSQPGLLNTGELFF. The chain links TRBV3-1 (or the pseudogene TRBV3-2) to TRBJ2-2, with D perhaps TRBD2 (6 bases). V lost 3 bases and J lost 1, with 12 bases in between. The CDR3 is made up of 16 amino acids. Germline CDR1 and CDR2: LGHDT and YNNKEL (reference sequence).

The chain is built from TRBV11-2 and TRBJ2-7; D remains ambiguous. This CDR3 region has 15 residues. Per germline, CDR1 SGHAT and CDR2 FQNNGV. Between the trimmed V and J ends, which lost 4 bases and 0 bases, there was a span of 13 bases. CDR3 protein: CASSYYLYSSYEQYF. For the CDR3, the DNA is TGTGCCAGCAGCTATTATTTGTACAGCTCCTACGAGCAGTACTTC.

The rearrangement joins TRBV25-1 to TRBJ2-1, with TRBD2 as a possible D gene (5 bases). With 3 bases removed from V and 2 bases from J, the gap between germline ends came to 14 bases. CDR1 is MGHDK and CDR2 is SYGVNS in the germline V gene. This CDR3 has 16 amino acids. The CDR3 loop reads CASSDPGSNAYNEQFF. The CDR3 nucleotides are TGTGCCAGCAGTGATCCGGGATCGAATGCCTACAATGAGCAGTTCTTC.

Worth noting for this clone: The sample contains more than one DNA sequence encoding this CDR3. The chain joins TRBV9 to TRBJ1-1; no definite D call. CDR3 length: 13 amino acids. V gave up 2 bases and J gave up 0 bases, with 5 bases separating them. From germline, CDR1 is SGDLS and CDR2 YYNGEE. The CDR3, as DNA: TGTGCCAGCAGCGTGGCGGTGAACACTGAAGCTTTCTTT. Translating gives CASSVAVNTEAFF.

This chain uses TRBV28 with TRBJ2-3; D not certain. Germline CDR1 is MDHEN and CDR2 is SYDVKM. The CDR3 loop spans 17 amino acids. The ends were cut back, 4 bases at V and 1 base at J, with 18 bases in the middle. CDR3 loop: CASSSSKRLPRTDTQYF. The CDR3 DNA is TGTGCCAGCAGTTCTTCCAAGCGACTCCCTCGCACAGATACGCAGTATTTT.

The V call is TRBV18, the J call TRBJ1-1; possibly TRBD1 for D (5 bases). The germline gives CDR1 KGHSH, CDR2 LQKENI. This CDR3 spans 16 amino acids. Between the trimmed V and J ends, which lost 3 bases and 2 bases, there was a span of 16 bases. This chain's CDR3 is CASSPGLGQGNTEAFF. CDR3 DNA: TGTGCCAGCTCACCCGGGCTGGGGCAGGGAAACACTGAAGCTTTCTTT.

The chain recombines TRBV7-6 with TRBJ2-6, with 9 bases identical to TRBD1. The CDR3 is 21 residues long. Germline assignment: CDR1 SGHVS and CDR2 FNYEAQ. The J segment lost 1 base and the V segment lost 2 bases, leaving 15 bases of the junction unmatched. The DNA for the CDR3 is TGTGCCAGCAGCTTAACGCTTACAGGGGGCCTAGTTTATTCTGGGGCCAACGTCCTGACTTTC. The encoded protein is CASSLTLTGGLVYSGANVLTF.

The chain has TRBV20-1 and TRBJ2-7; TRBD1 agrees at 7 bases. The CDR3 is 13 amino acids. With V trimmed by 3 bases and J by 4 bases, 6 bases remained unmatched. CDR1 and CDR2 from the germline V gene are DFQATT and SNEGSKA (reference sequence). The CDR3 region has the DNA TGCAGTGCTAGTTTGGACAGGCTATACGAGCAGTACTTC. Protein sequence: CSASLDRLYEQYF.

J is TRBJ1-5 and V is TRBV27, with D tentatively TRBD1 (5 bases). Trimming cost V 5 bases and J 3 bases, with 11 bases left between them. Looked up from germline, CDR1 is MNHEY and CDR2 is SMNVEV (reference sequence). This CDR3 has 14 amino acids. The CDR3 bases are TGTGCCAGCAGTCTAAGGGGCCACAATCAGCCCCAGCATTTT. Translated: CASSLRGHNQPQHF.

This chain uses TRBV9 with TRBJ1-4, with TRBD1 as a possible D gene (6 bases). Per germline, CDR1 SGDLS and CDR2 YYNGEE. CDR3 size: 15 residues. Trimming removed 1 base at V and 1 base at J, with 8 bases between. The CDR3 DNA follows: TGTGCCAGCAGCGTACAGGGGAGAACTAATGAAAAACTGTTTTTT. This translates into CASSVQGRTNEKLFF.

The chain is built from TRBV9 and TRBJ1-5; tentatively, D is TRBD1 (6 bases). The CDR3 has 16 amino acids. CDR1 is SGDLS and CDR2 is YYNGEE in the germline V gene. V was trimmed by 3 bases and J by 8 bases, leaving 21 bases between them. CDR3 sequence: CASSAAGAPGDEPQHF. The CDR3 DNA sequence: TGTGCCAGCAGCGCTGCGGGGGCCCCCGGCGATGAGCCCCAGCATTTT.

This clone was seen only a few times. The rearrangement uses TRBV28 and TRBJ2-5, with 7 positions matching TRBD2. Trimming at V came to 4 bases and at J to 5 bases, leaving 4 bases not matched to a gene. CDR3 size: 13 residues. Looked up from germline, CDR1 is MDHEN and CDR2 is SYDVKM. CDR3 protein: CASSSGLRETQYF. Written as DNA, the CDR3 is TGTGCCAGCAGTTCGGGACTACGGGAGACCCAGTACTTC. The variable domain in full, with the rest retrieved from reference TRBV28 and TRBJ2-5, is DVKVTQSSRYLVKRTGEKVFLECVQDMDHENMFWYRQDPGLGLRLIYFSYDVKMKEKGDIPEGYSVSREKKERFSLILESASTNQTSMYLCASSSGLRETQYFGPGTRLLVL.

The chain uses TRBV19 and TRBJ2-7; 9 bases match TRBD1. Trimming cost V 3 bases and J 6 bases; bases outside gene matches: 6. The germline V gene encodes CDR1 LNHDA and CDR2 SQIVND (reference sequence). The CDR3 extends over 14 amino acids. The CDR3 loop reads CASSIRQGDFEQYF. In DNA form, the CDR3 reads TGTGCCAGTAGTATTCGACAGGGGGACTTCGAGCAGTACTTC.

The chain has TRBV4-1 and TRBJ2-7; 8 bases are shared with TRBD2. This CDR3 region has 16 residues. The V and J ends lost 3 bases and 5 bases, in that order; junction bases with no gene match: 12. The germline V gene encodes CDR1 MGHRA and CDR2 YSYEKL. CDR3 region: CASSHSSGRITNEQYF. The DNA of the CDR3 is TGCGCCAGCAGCCACTCAAGCGGGAGAATAACTAACGAGCAGTACTTC.

In nucleotides, the CDR3 is TGCGCCAGCAGCCAAGAATCCCGGCTAGCGGGATACTACGAGCAGTACTTC. This encodes CASSQESRLAGYYEQYF. V is TRBV4-1 and J is TRBJ2-7, with TRBD2 identical over 9 bases. This CDR3 spans 17 amino acids. The V segment lost 0 bases and the J segment 3 bases; nucleotides outside the gene matches: 9. CDR1 is MGHRA, CDR2 YSYEKL, per germline.

This clone has a handful of counts. J is TRBJ2-1 and V is TRBV5-6; D may be TRBD1 (6 bases). This CDR3 has 16 amino acids. Trimming shortened V by 4 bases and J by 0 bases, and 14 bases separated the two germline ends. The germline V gene encodes CDR1 SGHDT and CDR2 YYEEEE. In DNA form, the CDR3 reads TGTGCCAGCAGCGATATACAGGGAAGCTCCTACAATGAGCAGTTCTTC. This codes for CASSDIQGSSYNEQFF.

The CDR3 coding sequence is TGTGCCAGCAGTATCGGACAGTTTGAAGCTTTCTTT. Amino acid sequence: CASSIGQFEAFF. The chain combines TRBV28 with TRBJ1-1, with D maybe TRBD1 (6 bases). V lost 5 bases to trimming and J lost 7 bases, with 11 bases between them. The CDR3 is made up of 12 amino acids. Germline CDR1 MDHEN, CDR2 SYDVKM. Full variable domain (missing parts from reference TRBV28 and TRBJ1-1): DVKVTQSSRYLVKRTGEKVFLECVQDMDHENMFWYRQDPGLGLRLIYFSYDVKMKEKGDIPEGYSVSREKKERFSLILESASTNQTSMYLCASSIGQFEAFFGQGTRLTVV.

This rearrangement joins TRBV9 to TRBJ2-1, with 16 bases lining up with TRBD2. With 4 bases clipped from V and 0 bases from J, the junction kept 7 bases outside the gene matches. Germline assignment: CDR1 SGDLS and CDR2 YYNGEE. The CDR3 runs 19 residues. CDR3 nucleotide sequence: TGTGCCAGCAGCCTCGGGACTAGCGGGAGGGCCAGCTCCTACAATGAGCAGTTCTTC. It yields the protein CASSLGTSGRASSYNEQFF.

This chain links TRBV27 with TRBJ1-1, with D uncertain. Deletions cut 7 bases from V and 7 bases from J, with 16 bases between. This CDR3 spans 13 amino acids. The germline gives CDR1 MNHEY, CDR2 SMNVEV (reference sequence). The CDR3: CASIRYSPGEAFF. CDR3 DNA sequence: TGTGCCAGCATCCGCTACTCGCCGGGTGAAGCTTTCTTT.

V gene TRBV24-1 combines with J gene TRBJ1-2; TRBD1 might be the D (5 bases). V lost 7 bases to trimming and J lost 6 bases, with 11 bases between them. The CDR3 length is 12 residues. Germline V gene data show CDR1 as KGHDR and CDR2 as SFDVKD. CDR3 amino acids: CATSSGADGYTF. For the CDR3, the DNA is TGTGCCACCAGCAGTGGGGCGGATGGCTACACCTTC.

This chain links TRBV14 with TRBJ2-7; TRBD2 matches at 7 bases. The ends lost 1 base at V and 6 bases at J; junction bases unmatched: 12. This CDR3 spans 16 amino acids. Germline-derived CDR1 and CDR2 are SGHDN and FVKESK. In DNA, the CDR3 is TGTGCCAGCAGCCAAGTATGGCGGGAGCTGAGTAGCGAGCAGTACTTC. Encoded protein: CASSQVWRELSSEQYF.

The chain couples TRBV30 to TRBJ2-6; 11 nucleotides line up with TRBD1. Germline V gene lookup returns CDR1 GTSNPN and CDR2 SVGIG (reference sequence). Trimming removed 5 bases from V and 2 bases from J; junction bases left unmatched: 2. This CDR3 comprises 15 residues. The CDR3 coding sequence is TGTGCCTGGGGACAGGGGGCTACTGGGGCCAACGTCCTGACTTTC. It encodes CAWGQGATGANVLTF. The full variable domain, rest sourced from reference TRBV30 and TRBJ2-6, is SQTIHQWPATLVQPVGSPLSLECTVEGTSNPNLYWYRQAAGRGLQLLFYSVGIGQISSEVPQNLSASRPQDRQFILSSKKLLLSDSGFYLCAWGQGATGANVLTFGAGSRLTVL.

The V call is TRBV29-1, the J call TRBJ1-1; the match to TRBD1 covers 7 bases. The CDR3 is made up of 14 amino acids. CDR1 and CDR2 (germline): SQVTM, ANQGSEA. V dropped 8 bases and J dropped 5; count of bases not matched to a gene: 14. CDR3 region: CSTRAGGDGTEAFF. DNA of the CDR3: TGCAGCACCCGGGCAGGGGGTGATGGAACTGAAGCTTTCTTT.